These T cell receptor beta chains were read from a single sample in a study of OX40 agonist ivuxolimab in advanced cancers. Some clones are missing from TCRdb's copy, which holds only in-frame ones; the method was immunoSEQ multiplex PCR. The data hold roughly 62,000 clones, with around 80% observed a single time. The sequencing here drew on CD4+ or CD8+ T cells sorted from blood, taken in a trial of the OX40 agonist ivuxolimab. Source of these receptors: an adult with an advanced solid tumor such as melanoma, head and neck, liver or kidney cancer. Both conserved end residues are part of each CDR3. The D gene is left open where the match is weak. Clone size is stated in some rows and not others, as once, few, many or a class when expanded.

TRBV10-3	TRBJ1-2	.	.	TGTGCCACCGTTCTGGGCCCGGAGGATGGCTACACCTTC	CATVLGPEDGYTF
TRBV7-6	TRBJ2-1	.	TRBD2	TGTGCCAGCAGCCCGGCCGGGACTAGCAATGAGCAGTTCTTC	CASSPAGTSNEQFF
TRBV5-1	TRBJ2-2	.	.	TGCGCCAGCAGCTTGGGAACAGTGGGGGGCACCGGGGAGCTGTTTTTT	CASSLGTVGGTGELFF
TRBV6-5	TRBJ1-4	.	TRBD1	TGTGCCAGTCGAGGACAGGGATGGGATGAAAAACTGTTTTTT	CASRGQGWDEKLFF
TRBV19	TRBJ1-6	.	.	TGTGCCAGTAGTTCGCCGGGATCCTATAATTCACCCCTCCACTTT	CASSSPGSYNSPLHF
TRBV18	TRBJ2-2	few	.	TGTGCCAGCTCACCCCTTCCAGGGGAGAGCGCCGGGGAGCTGTTTTTT	CASSPLPGESAGELFF
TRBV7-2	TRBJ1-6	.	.	TGTGCCAGCAGCCTCCTCCCCAGGACGATCAATTCACCCCTCCACTTT	CASSLLPRTINSPLHF
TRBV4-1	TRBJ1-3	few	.	TGCGCCAGCAGCCCCTCCTGGGACACCATATATTTT	CASSPSWDTIYF
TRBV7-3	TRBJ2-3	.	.	TGTGCCAGCAGCTTAATGGGCACAGATACGCAGTATTTT	CASSLMGTDTQYF
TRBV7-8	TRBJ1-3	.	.	TGTGCCAGCAGCTTAGACCGCGGGTCTGGAAACACCATATATTTT	CASSLDRGSGNTIYF
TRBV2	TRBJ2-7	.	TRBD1	TGTGCCAGCGGGGAAGGGACAGGGGGCTACGAGCAGTACTTC	CASGEGTGGYEQYF
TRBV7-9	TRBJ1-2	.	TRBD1	TGTGCCAGCAGTTTAGACAGGGATGGCTACACCTTC	CASSLDRDGYTF
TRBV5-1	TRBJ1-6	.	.	TGCGCCAGCAGCCAGACACCGAGAAATTCACCCCTCCACTTT	CASSQTPRNSPLHF
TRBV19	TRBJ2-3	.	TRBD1	TGTGCCAGTAGTACCGGGACAGGGATTGGGCAGTATTTT	CASSTGTGIGQYF
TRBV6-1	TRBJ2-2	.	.	TGTGCCAGCAGTGAATCCCCGGCGAACACCGGGGAGCTGTTTTTT	CASSESPANTGELFF
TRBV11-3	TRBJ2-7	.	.	TGTGCCAGCAGCTTAGCTTCCTTGGGGACAAGAAACCACGAGCAGTACTTC	CASSLASLGTRNHEQYF
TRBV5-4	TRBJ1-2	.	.	TGTGCCAGCAGCGCCGGCTACTATGGCTACACCTTC	CASSAGYYGYTF
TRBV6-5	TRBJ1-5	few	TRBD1	TGTGCCAGCAGCCTCGGGACAGGGGTTCAGCCCCAGCATTTT	CASSLGTGVQPQHF
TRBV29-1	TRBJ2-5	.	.	TGCAGCGTTGAAGAAGCATTCGAGACCCAGTACTTC	CSVEEAFETQYF
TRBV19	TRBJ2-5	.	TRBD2	TGTGCCAGTAGGGGACTAGCCCTTGAGACCCAGTACTTC	CASRGLALETQYF
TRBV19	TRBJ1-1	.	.	TGTGCCAGTAGTATTGGCCGTGGGGTGAGGGACACTGAAGCTTTCTTT	CASSIGRGVRDTEAFF
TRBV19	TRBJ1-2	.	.	TGTGCCAGTAGTATAGGGGCAGGCTTGGCCATCAGCTACACCTTC	CASSIGAGLAISYTF
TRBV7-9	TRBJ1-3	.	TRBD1	TGTGCCAGCAGCGCCTCAGGGGGCGGGTACTCTGGAAACACCATATATTTT	CASSASGGGYSGNTIYF
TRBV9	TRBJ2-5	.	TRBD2	TGTGCCAGCAGCCCCTCTCCCGGGGGGTTTGAGACCCAGTACTTC	CASSPSPGGFETQYF
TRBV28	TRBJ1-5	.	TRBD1	TGTGCCAGCAGCTTACAGGGGGCGGATCAGCCCCAGCATTTT	CASSLQGADQPQHF
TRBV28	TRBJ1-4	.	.	TGTGCCAGCGGGACACAGGGCCTACGGGAAAAACTGTTTTTT	CASGTQGLREKLFF
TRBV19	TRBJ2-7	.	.	TGTGCCAGTAGTATTTTTTCAGGGTTTTCCGAGCAGTACTTC	CASSIFSGFSEQYF
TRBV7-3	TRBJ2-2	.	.	TGTGCCAGCAGCTTAACGAGAGACAGCGCGAACACCGGGGAGCTGTTTTTT	CASSLTRDSANTGELFF